This is a list of T cell receptor beta chains from one sample in a study of T cells after yellow fever vaccination. MiXCR, run by TCRdb on the 5' RACE reads, gives a single entry per CDR3 protein. The data hold 620,000 or so distinct CDR3 sequences, with about a sixth observed a single time. This specimen was PBMCs, taken 5 days after the first yellow fever vaccination. The receptor source for this set is a man aged 18 to 30 who received the YFV17D yellow fever vaccine. The CDR3 runs from the conserved cysteine through the conserved F or W. A D gene is named only where the DNA matches it firmly. A clone size is listed for some rows: how often the clone was seen (once, few, many), or a class if it is expanded.

clone_size | j_call | v_call | d_call | cdr3_nt | cdr3_aa
few | TRBJ1-5 | TRBV7-2 | TRBD1 | TGTGCCAGCAGCTTAGCAAGGACAGGGGGGAGCAATCAGCCCCAGCATTTT | CASSLARTGGSNQPQHF
many | TRBJ2-2 | TRBV5-1 | TRBD1 | TGCGCCAGCAGCCCCGGGACAGGGTCCATCGGGGAGCTGTTTTTT | CASSPGTGSIGELFF
NA | TRBJ2-4 | TRBV14 | NA | TGTGCCAGCAGCCCCGGTGGGGAAGGAGACATTCAGTACTTC | CASSPGGEGDIQYF
NA | TRBJ2-3 | TRBV19 | NA | TGTGCCAGTAAGAGGGGATGGAACACAGATACGCAGTATTTT | CASKRGWNTDTQYF
few | TRBJ2-3 | TRBV27 | NA | TGTGCCACGCTAACCCGAGATACGCAGTATTTT | CATLTRDTQYF
NA | TRBJ2-3 | TRBV5-6 | NA | TGTGCCAGCAGCTTAGGGTCCCCAGATACGCAGTATTTT | CASSLGSPDTQYF
NA | TRBJ1-5 | TRBV24-1 | NA | TGTGCCACCAGTGATTGGGGGGGCAATCAGCCCCAGCATTTT | CATSDWGGNQPQHF
few | TRBJ1-5 | TRBV7-6 | TRBD1 | TGTGCCAGCAGCCGAGACAGGGAGTCACCCCAGCATTTT | CASSRDRESPQHF
NA | TRBJ1-2 | TRBV7-2 | NA | TGTGCCAGCAGCTTAAACTCAGGGGACTATGGCTACACCTTC | CASSLNSGDYGYTF
few | TRBJ2-5 | TRBV7-9 | NA | TGTGCCAGCAGCCCGCGGACAGTGGAGACCCAGTACTTC | CASSPRTVETQYF
many | TRBJ2-1 | TRBV5-1 | NA | TGCGCCAGCAGCTTGTCGCTACAGGGATATTACAATGAGCAGTTCTTC | CASSLSLQGYYNEQFF
NA | TRBJ2-6 | TRBV7-7 | NA | TGTGCCAGCAGCCCGGGGCTTAGCTCTGGGGCCAACGTCCTGACTTTC | CASSPGLSSGANVLTF
NA | TRBJ2-3 | TRBV9 | NA | TGTGCCAGCAGCGTAGGGTCGGGTCTGGGGGTAGATACGCAGTATTTT | CASSVGSGLGVDTQYF
NA | TRBJ2-4 | TRBV13 | TRBD1 | TGTGCCAGCAGCTTACAGGGGGCGAACATTCAGTACTTC | CASSLQGANIQYF
few | TRBJ1-2 | TRBV6-1 | NA | TGTGCCAGCAGTGCCCAAGATGTAGTGGGGGGCTACACCTTC | CASSAQDVVGGYTF
few | TRBJ2-7 | TRBV20-1 | NA | TGCAGTGCTAGAGACGTCTACGAGCAGTACTTC | CSARDVYEQYF
NA | TRBJ1-1 | TRBV5-1 | TRBD1 | TGCGCCAGCAGCTCTGCCCTGACAGGGGGTCTACGGGGCACTGAAGCTTTCTTT | CASSSALTGGLRGTEAFF
many | TRBJ1-2 | TRBV2 | NA | TGTGCCAGCAGTGAGTCTAGGGGATGGCAGACTCGCTATGGCTACACCTTC | CASSESRGWQTRYGYTF
few | TRBJ2-2 | TRBV7-2 | NA | TGTGCCAGCAGCCATAACTCGAATACCGGGGAGCTGTTTTTT | CASSHNSNTGELFF
few | TRBJ2-5 | TRBV4-3 | NA | TGCGCCAGCAGCCAAGATAGGGGGACACCACAAGAGACCCAGTACTTC | CASSQDRGTPQETQYF
few | TRBJ2-1 | TRBV4-2 | NA | TGTGCCAGCAGCCATTCGGAACTAGCCGTGGATGAGCAGTTCTTC | CASSHSELAVDEQFF
NA | TRBJ2-7 | TRBV20-1 | NA | TGCAGTGCTAGGCCCGGGAGATCCCTTTACGAGCAGTACTTC | CSARPGRSLYEQYF
NA | TRBJ2-5 | TRBV4-3 | NA | TGCGCCAGCAGCCAAGAAGGGACACAACAAGAGACCCAGTACTTC | CASSQEGTQQETQYF
NA | TRBJ2-1 | TRBV7-6 | TRBD2 | TGTGCCAGCAGCCTGACTAGCGGGGGGGTTTACAATGAGCAGTTCTTC | CASSLTSGGVYNEQFF
NA | TRBJ2-1 | TRBV5-1 | NA | TGCGCCAGCAGCGAGGGGGGAGGGGGCTCCTACAATGAGCAGTTCTTC | CASSEGGGGSYNEQFF
NA | TRBJ2-1 | TRBV20-1 | TRBD2 | TGCTGTGCTAGAGATCCCAGCGGGGGGGCCCTGAATGAGCAGTTCTTC | CCARDPSGGALNEQFF
NA | TRBJ2-5 | TRBV24-1 | NA | TGTGCCACCAGTGAGCCTTGGGACCAAGAGACCCAGTACTTC | CATSEPWDQETQYF
few | TRBJ1-6 | TRBV28 | NA | TGTGCCAGCAGTCCTAGTGGGCCAGTGGGAACCCTCCACTTT | CASSPSGPVGTLHF
many | TRBJ2-4 | TRBV29-1 | NA | TGCAGCGTTGTTCCGACGCGGGCCAAAAACATTCAGTACTTC | CSVVPTRAKNIQYF
NA | TRBJ2-1 | TRBV5-1 | NA | TGCGCCAGCAGCGGAGGGACAGAATACAATGAGCAGTTCTTC | CASSGGTEYNEQFF
NA | TRBJ1-5 | TRBV19 | NA | TGTGCCAGTACCTTCGGGAATAGCAATCAGCCCCAGCATTTT | CASTFGNSNQPQHF
NA | TRBJ2-4 | TRBV7-2 | TRBD1 | TGTGCCAGCAGCATACAGGGGCCTCTAGCCAAAAACATTCAGTACTTC | CASSIQGPLAKNIQYF
NA | TRBJ2-4 | TRBV6-1 | TRBD1 | TGTGCCAGCAGGCCTGCAGGACAGGGGCCAGGAAACATTCAGTACTTC | CASRPAGQGPGNIQYF
NA | TRBJ1-1 | TRBV28 | NA | TGTGCCAGCGTAGTGGGATTCCAGAACACTGAAGCTTTCTTT | CASVVGFQNTEAFF
NA | TRBJ2-1 | TRBV15 | TRBD2 | TGTGCCACCAGAGAAGCGGCGGGGGGGATCGGGCAGTTCTTC | CATREAAGGIGQFF
few | TRBJ1-2 | TRBV11-2 | NA | TGTGCCAGCAGCGCCACGGTGGGGGGGTCGGACGGCTACACCTTC | CASSATVGGSDGYTF
once | TRBJ1-2 | TRBV4-3 | TRBD1 | TGCGCCAGCCGGCCGGGACAGGGTATCGGTGGCTACACCTTC | CASRPGQGIGGYTF
NA | TRBJ2-3 | TRBV20-1 | NA | TGCAGTGCTAGCCCCTGGACAGACACAGATACGCAGTATTTT | CSASPWTDTDTQYF
few | TRBJ1-5 | TRBV12-3/TRBV12-4 | NA | TGTGCCAGCAGTTTATTTGAGGGCGGCAATCAGCCCCAGCATTTT | CASSLFEGGNQPQHF
NA | TRBJ1-2 | TRBV4-2 | NA | TGTGCCAGCAGCCAAGAACAGATTGGGGGCTACACCTTC | CASSQEQIGGYTF
NA | TRBJ1-2 | TRBV6-2/TRBV6-3 | TRBD1 | TGTGCCAGCGGAGGGACAGCGACTAACTATGGCTACACCTTC | CASGGTATNYGYTF
few | TRBJ1-5 | TRBV10-3 | NA | TGTGCCATCAGTGCAGGGACTAATAGCAATCAGCCCCAGCATTTT | CAISAGTNSNQPQHF
many | TRBJ2-7 | TRBV7-8 | TRBD2 | TGTGCCAGCAGCAGTAGCGGGGGGCTCTACGAGCAGTACTTC | CASSSSGGLYEQYF
many | TRBJ1-4 | TRBV27 | NA | TGTGCCAGCAGTTGGCGGCCTCCGTTGGGTGAAAAACTGTTTTTT | CASSWRPPLGEKLFF
NA | TRBJ1-1 | TRBV29-1 | NA | TGCAGCGTTGAGAAAGGGGGTGACACTGAAGCTTTCTTT | CSVEKGGDTEAFF